The 8 T cell receptor beta chains listed next were all sequenced from one sample in a study of CD8+ T cells in alopecia areata. Once RNA had been extracted, it was reverse transcribed into cDNA to act as the sequencing template. Sequenced by immunoSEQ multiplex PCR; TCRdb stores in-frame clones only, minus some. The sample comprises 200,000 to 250,000 clones, around three fifths of which are singletons, and 4% to 5% rests with the top ten. The sample's treatment: oral pan-JAK inhibitor, 5-10 mg twice daily. The material was CD4+ T cells sorted from blood, obtained at week 4, from a patient treated with tofacitinib. The receptors here all came from a human donor with alopecia areata.

The chain combines TRBV29-1 with TRBJ2-2; 8 positions agree with TRBD1. Germline V gives CDR1 SQVTM, CDR2 ANQGSEA. V shed 6 bases and J 0 bases; nucleotides not matched to a gene: 6. The CDR3 sequence is 15 residues long. CDR3 region: CSVGGQAANTGELFF. The CDR3 bases are TGCAGCGTGGGGGGACAGGCCGCGAACACCGGGGAGCTGTTTTTT.

A remark on this clone: Within the sample, other DNA sequences also encode this same CDR3. The chain has TRBV4-3 and TRBJ2-7; perhaps TRBD2 as D (5 bases). Trimming pared 0 bases from V and 3 bases from J, leaving 9 bases between. CDR3 length: 14 amino acids. Germline assignment: CDR1 LGHNA and CDR2 YSLEER. CDR3 sequence: CASSQETRGYEQYF. The CDR3 nucleotides read TGCGCCAGCAGCCAAGAAACCCGGGGCTACGAGCAGTACTTC.

This clone was observed a handful of times. The V gene is TRBV19, the J gene TRBJ2-4, with D perhaps matching TRBD2 (7 bases). There are 16 residues in the CDR3. Germline V lookup: CDR1 LNHDA, CDR2 SQIVND (reference sequence). V was clipped by 5 bases and J by 6 bases, with 20 bases between them. CDR3 nucleotides: TGTGCCAGTAGTGCCTACGGGGGGCCAGGAGGAAACATTCAGTACTTC. This codes for CASSAYGGPGGNIQYF.

The chain recombines TRBV5-1 with TRBJ2-2; 7 bases map to TRBD1. With V trimmed by 2 bases and J by 0 bases, 4 bases remained unmatched. CDR1 and CDR2 (germline): SGHRS, YFSETQ. The CDR3 contains 16 residues. The chain's CDR3 is CASSFTGEPNTGELFF. The CDR3 DNA is TGCGCCAGCAGCTTCACAGGGGAGCCGAACACCGGGGAGCTGTTTTTT.

The gene calls are TRBV7-9 and TRBJ1-1; unclear D gene. Trimming left V 4 bases short and J 5 bases short, with 11 bases between. Germline V CDR1 and CDR2: SEHNR, FQNEAQ (reference sequence). The CDR3 extends over 13 amino acids. The CDR3 spells CASSSPGETEAFF. Here the CDR3 DNA reads TGTGCCAGCAGCTCCCCTGGGGAGACTGAAGCTTTCTTT.

This sequence joins TRBV7-2 and TRBJ2-7; D might be TRBD1 or TRBD2, each matching 5 bases. CDR1 and CDR2 from the germline V gene are SGHTA and FQGNSA. This CDR3 spans 13 amino acids. Trimming removed 1 base at V and 7 bases at J, with 11 bases between. CDR3 protein: CASSLDQGGEQYF. As DNA, the CDR3 is TGTGCCAGCAGCTTAGACCAGGGCGGGGAGCAGTACTTC.

The chain uses TRBV18 and TRBJ1-6; D is undetermined. Germline CDR1 and CDR2: KGHSH and LQKENI. The length of the CDR3 is 15 residues. The V end was cut by 0 bases, the J end by 7 bases, with 10 bases between. CDR3 sequence: CASSPPGPGNSPLHF. For the CDR3, the DNA is TGTGCCAGCTCACCACCCGGACCCGGCAATTCACCCCTCCACTTT.

V usage is TRBV30 and J usage is TRBJ1-6; 10 bases are shared with TRBD1. Germline CDR1 is GTSNPN and CDR2 is SVGIG (reference sequence). The CDR3 spans 14 residues. The junction had 4 bases not matched to a gene; V was cut back by 3 bases and J by 8 bases. For the CDR3, the DNA is TGTGCCTGGAGAGCCGACAGGGGGCATTCACCCCTCCACTTT. Amino acid sequence: CAWRADRGHSPLHF.